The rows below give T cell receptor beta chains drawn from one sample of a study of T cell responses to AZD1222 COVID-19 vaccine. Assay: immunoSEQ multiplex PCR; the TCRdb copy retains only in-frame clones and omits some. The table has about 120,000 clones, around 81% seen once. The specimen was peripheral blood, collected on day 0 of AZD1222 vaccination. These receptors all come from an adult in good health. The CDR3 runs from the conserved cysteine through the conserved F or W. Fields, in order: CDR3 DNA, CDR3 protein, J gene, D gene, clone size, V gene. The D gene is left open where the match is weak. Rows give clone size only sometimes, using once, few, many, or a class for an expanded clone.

TGTGCCAGCAGCTTTGCTGGTTTCAACACAGATACGCAGTATTTT,CASSFAGFNTDTQYF,TRBJ2-3,NA,NA,TRBV7-2
TGTGCCAGCATCCCTATTGGGGCCAACGTCCTGACTTTC,CASIPIGANVLTF,TRBJ2-6,NA,NA,TRBV28
TGCGCCAGCAGCTTGCTATCTCCGGGGCAAACTACTAATGAAAAACTGTTTTTT,CASSLLSPGQTTNEKLFF,TRBJ1-4,NA,NA,TRBV5-1
TGTGCCATCAGTCCCCTCGGGGGGACAGCTGAGGGGACAGATACGCAGTATTTT,CAISPLGGTAEGTDTQYF,TRBJ2-3,NA,NA,TRBV10-3
TGTGCCAGCTCTAACGGTGGGGGCCAGAACACTGAAGCTTTCTTT,CASSNGGGQNTEAFF,TRBJ1-1,NA,few,TRBV18
TGTGCCAGCAGCGTCGGACGGGACTACACAGATACGCAGTATTTT,CASSVGRDYTDTQYF,TRBJ2-3,TRBD2,NA,TRBV27
TGCGCCAGCAGCCCCCAAGGTGTCAGTGCCTCCCCGGGAGACATTCAGTACTTC,CASSPQGVSASPGDIQYF,TRBJ2-4,NA,NA,TRBV4-3
TGTGCCAGCAGCTTGGACCTTAGCAATCAGCCCCAGCATTTT,CASSLDLSNQPQHF,TRBJ1-5,NA,NA,TRBV5-5
TGTGCCAGCAGCCTAACTCCTTTGGATGGCTACACCTTC,CASSLTPLDGYTF,TRBJ1-2,NA,NA,TRBV3-1/TRBV3-2
TGTGCCAGCAGCCCCCGACAGGAGTTGGGAACTGAAGCTTTCTTT,CASSPRQELGTEAFF,TRBJ1-1,NA,NA,TRBV3-1/TRBV3-2
TGCGCCAGCAGCCAAACCCTAGGCGGGAGTGTCTCAGATACGCAGTATTTT,CASSQTLGGSVSDTQYF,TRBJ2-3,TRBD2,NA,TRBV4-3
TGTGCCAGCAGCCTCTTCTACGAGCAGTACTTC,CASSLFYEQYF,TRBJ2-7,NA,once,TRBV7-9
TGTGCCAGCAGCATAGGGACTCGCACAGATACGCAGTATTTT,CASSIGTRTDTQYF,TRBJ2-3,NA,NA,TRBV2
TGTGCCAGCAGTTATCTGACTAGCGGCTCGGCGGGGCAGTACTTC,CASSYLTSGSAGQYF,TRBJ2-7,TRBD2,NA,TRBV7-2
TGTGCCAGCAGCCAATACCCGCTAGCGGGAGTGGGTGTGGATACGCAGTATTTT,CASSQYPLAGVGVDTQYF,TRBJ2-3,TRBD2,NA,TRBV7-2
TGTGCCTGGAGTGGACAGGGGGCCAATCAGCCCCAGCATTTT,CAWSGQGANQPQHF,TRBJ1-5,TRBD1,NA,TRBV30
TGTGCCAGCAAGGTGTCGGGGAGGCAAGAGACCCAGTACTTC,CASKVSGRQETQYF,TRBJ2-5,NA,NA,TRBV28
TGTGCCAGCAGCCCCGCGGTGGGACGGACCCAGTACTTC,CASSPAVGRTQYF,TRBJ2-5,NA,once,TRBV3-1/TRBV3-2
TGTGCCTGGACTTGGGACAGCTACTCTGGAAACACCATATATTTT,CAWTWDSYSGNTIYF,TRBJ1-3,TRBD1,NA,TRBV30
TGTGCCATCAGTGCAGGCAACTATGGCTACACCTTC,CAISAGNYGYTF,TRBJ1-2,NA,NA,TRBV10-3
TGTGCCAGCACGTGGGTTTCTGGAAACACCATATATTTT,CASTWVSGNTIYF,TRBJ1-3,NA,NA,TRBV5-6
TGTGCCAGTAGTATAGGCGAGTCCAGGAGGCCAAATGGAAATTCACCCCTCCACTTT,CASSIGESRRPNGNSPLHF,TRBJ1-6,NA,NA,TRBV19
TGTGCCAGCAGTGACGTACTACGGGAGGGAGCCACCGGGGAGCTGTTTTTT,CASSDVLREGATGELFF,TRBJ2-2,TRBD2,NA,TRBV6-4
TGTGCCAGCAGCCCCGAGGGCTCCAGAGCCAAAAACATTCAGTACTTC,CASSPEGSRAKNIQYF,TRBJ2-4,NA,NA,TRBV9
TGTGCCAGCAGTTACACAAACAGGGGGCCCTATGGCTACACCTTC,CASSYTNRGPYGYTF,TRBJ1-2,TRBD1,NA,TRBV6-5
TGTGCCAGCAGTTTTACAGGCCGGGGGGAGCAGTTCTTC,CASSFTGRGEQFF,TRBJ2-1,NA,NA,TRBV12-3/TRBV12-4
TGCGCCAGCAGCACGAGGGACAGTTGGGCCGGCAATCAGCCCCAGCATTTT,CASSTRDSWAGNQPQHF,TRBJ1-5,TRBD1,NA,TRBV5-1
TGTGCCAGCAGTTTATTGGGACTAAACTATGGCTACACCTTC,CASSLLGLNYGYTF,TRBJ1-2,NA,NA,TRBV28
TGTGCCAGCGCCTTTTCGAGTAACTATGGCTACACCTTC,CASAFSSNYGYTF,TRBJ1-2,NA,NA,TRBV2
TGTGCCTGGAGGGCGGGGACCGCGAACACCGGGGAGCTGTTTTTT,CAWRAGTANTGELFF,TRBJ2-2,NA,NA,TRBV30
TGTGCCAGCAGCCCCCGGGGGACAGGTCCCTACGAGCAGTACTTC,CASSPRGTGPYEQYF,TRBJ2-7,TRBD1,NA,TRBV7-8
TGTGCCAGCAGTTACTCGAGGCAGGGGGATCAGCCCCAGCATTTT,CASSYSRQGDQPQHF,TRBJ1-5,TRBD1,NA,TRBV6-5
TGTGCCAGCAGCCACCGACTAGCGGGAGATTTATACGAGCAGTACTTC,CASSHRLAGDLYEQYF,TRBJ2-7,TRBD2,NA,TRBV3-1/TRBV3-2
TGTGCCAGCAGCCCCCGTGGAGGGGCGGGTAGAGGAACTAATGAAAAACTGTTTTTT,CASSPRGGAGRGTNEKLFF,TRBJ1-4,NA,NA,TRBV7-2
TGTGCCAGCCCAACAGGTTCTTATCCCCAAGACGAGCAGTACTTC,CASPTGSYPQDEQYF,TRBJ2-7,NA,NA,TRBV19
TGCGCCAGCAGCTCCCAATTGACAGGTAGCTACAATGAGCAGTTCTTC,CASSSQLTGSYNEQFF,TRBJ2-1,NA,few,TRBV5-1
TGTGCCAGCAGTGAAGGAGGCACCGGGGCCAACGTCCTGACTTTC,CASSEGGTGANVLTF,TRBJ2-6,NA,few,TRBV2
TGTGCCAGCAGCGGCCAGGGGGTGGACACTGAAGCTTTCTTT,CASSGQGVDTEAFF,TRBJ1-1,TRBD1,NA,TRBV7-8
TGTGCCAGCAGCGCGGGGGCATCAAACACTGAAGCTTTCTTT,CASSAGASNTEAFF,TRBJ1-1,NA,NA,TRBV7-3
TGTGCCAGCAGCCGATGGGGGGGCTACACCTTC,CASSRWGGYTF,TRBJ1-2,NA,few,TRBV7-8
TGTGCCAGCAGCTTAATGGGTACTGTGGGGGATACGCAGTATTTT,CASSLMGTVGDTQYF,TRBJ2-3,NA,NA,TRBV7-6
TGTGCCAGCAGCCCCGGGGCAGGGGAGACCCAGTACTTC,CASSPGAGETQYF,TRBJ2-5,NA,NA,TRBV12-3/TRBV12-4
TGTGCCAGCAGTGAAACCCTGAACACTGAAGCTTTCTTT,CASSETLNTEAFF,TRBJ1-1,NA,NA,TRBV25-1
TGTGCCAGCAGCGAGGCGATGGGACAGGGCTACGAGCAGTACTTC,CASSEAMGQGYEQYF,TRBJ2-7,TRBD1,NA,TRBV9
TGTGCCAGCAGGAGGGGGCAGAGTGGCTACACCTTC,CASRRGQSGYTF,TRBJ1-2,TRBD1,NA,TRBV27
TGTGCCACCAGCAGAGATACGGTGGGAACCCAGCCCCAGCATTTT,CATSRDTVGTQPQHF,TRBJ1-5,NA,NA,TRBV15
TGCGCCAGCAGCCCCGGACAGGCCCAGTTTAAGGGGCAGCTGTTTTTT,CASSPGQAQFKGQLFF,TRBJ2-2,TRBD1,NA,TRBV5-1
TGTGCCATCAGTGAGTCCACCGGGACTAGCGGTTACGAGCAGTACTTC,CAISESTGTSGYEQYF,TRBJ2-7,TRBD2,NA,TRBV10-3